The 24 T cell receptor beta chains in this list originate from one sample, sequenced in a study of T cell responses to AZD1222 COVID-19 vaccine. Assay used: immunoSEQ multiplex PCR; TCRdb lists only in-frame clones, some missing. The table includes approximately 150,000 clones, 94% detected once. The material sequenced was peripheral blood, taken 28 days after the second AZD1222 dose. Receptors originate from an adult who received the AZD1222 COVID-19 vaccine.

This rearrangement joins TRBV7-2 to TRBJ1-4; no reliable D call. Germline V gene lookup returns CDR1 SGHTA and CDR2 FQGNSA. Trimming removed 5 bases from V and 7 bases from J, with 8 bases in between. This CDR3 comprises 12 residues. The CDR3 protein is CASSPEGEKLFF. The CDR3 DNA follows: TGTGCCAGCAGCCCTGAGGGTGAAAAACTGTTTTTT.

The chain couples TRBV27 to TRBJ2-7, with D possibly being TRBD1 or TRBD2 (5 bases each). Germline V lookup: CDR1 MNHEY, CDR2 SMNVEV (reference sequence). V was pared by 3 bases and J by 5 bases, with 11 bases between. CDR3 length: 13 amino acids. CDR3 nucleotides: TGTGCCAGCAGTTTCTGGGGGTCCCACGAGCAGTACTTC. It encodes CASSFWGSHEQYF.

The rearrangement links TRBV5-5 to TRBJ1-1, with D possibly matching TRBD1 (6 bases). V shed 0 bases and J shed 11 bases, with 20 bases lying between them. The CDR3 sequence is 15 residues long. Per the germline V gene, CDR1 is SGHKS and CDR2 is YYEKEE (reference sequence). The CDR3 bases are TGTGCCAGCAGCTTGGCTAGTACAGGGATACTCGCGGCTTTCTTT. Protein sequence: CASSLASTGILAAFF.

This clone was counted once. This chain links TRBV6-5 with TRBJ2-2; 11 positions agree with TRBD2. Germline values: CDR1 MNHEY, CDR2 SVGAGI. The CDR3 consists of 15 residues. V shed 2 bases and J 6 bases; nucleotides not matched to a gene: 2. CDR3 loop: CASSYEGLAAGELFF. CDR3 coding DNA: TGTGCCAGCAGTTACGAGGGACTAGCGGCCGGGGAGCTGTTTTTT.

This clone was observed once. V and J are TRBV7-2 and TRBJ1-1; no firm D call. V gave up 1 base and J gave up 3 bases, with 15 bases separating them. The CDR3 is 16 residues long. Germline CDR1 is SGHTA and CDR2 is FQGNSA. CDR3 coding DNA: TGTGCCAGCAGCTTAGGGCCGGGAGAGGAGTACACTGAAGCTTTCTTT. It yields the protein CASSLGPGEEYTEAFF.

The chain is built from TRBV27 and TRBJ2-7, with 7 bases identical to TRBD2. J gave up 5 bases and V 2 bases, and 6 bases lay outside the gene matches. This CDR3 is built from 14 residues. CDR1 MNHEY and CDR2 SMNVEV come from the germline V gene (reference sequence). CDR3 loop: CASSLVGSGNEQYF. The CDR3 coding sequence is TGTGCCAGCAGTTTAGTGGGAAGCGGGAACGAGCAGTACTTC.

The DNA for the CDR3 is TGTGCCAGCAGCTCCCGGGGGGGTCGGATTGAAAAACTGTTTTTT. It specifies CASSSRGGRIEKLFF. The chain is built from TRBV7-2 and TRBJ1-4, with D tentatively TRBD1 (5 bases). There are 15 residues in the CDR3. V shed 4 bases and J shed 7 bases, with 16 bases lying between them. CDR1 and CDR2 from the germline V gene are SGHTA and FQGNSA.

The CDR3 reads CASSRTGLDEKLFF. The CDR3 DNA sequence: TGCGCCAGCAGCCGTACAGGGTTAGATGAAAAACTGTTTTTT. The chain couples TRBV5-1 to TRBJ1-4, with D possibly TRBD1 on 6 matching bases. Germline CDR1 and CDR2: SGHRS and YFSETQ. The CDR3 consists of 14 residues. Deletions cut 4 bases from V and 6 bases from J, with 13 bases between.

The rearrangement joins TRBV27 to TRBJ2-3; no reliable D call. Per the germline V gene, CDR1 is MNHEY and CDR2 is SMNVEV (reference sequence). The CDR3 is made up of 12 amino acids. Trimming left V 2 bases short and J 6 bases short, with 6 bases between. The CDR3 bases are TGTGCCAGCAGTTTAGTCGGGGATACGCAGTATTTT. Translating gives CASSLVGDTQYF.

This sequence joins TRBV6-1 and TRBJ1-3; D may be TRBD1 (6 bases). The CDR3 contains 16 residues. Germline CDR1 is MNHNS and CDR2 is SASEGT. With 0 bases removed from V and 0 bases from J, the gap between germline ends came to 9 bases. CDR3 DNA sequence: TGTGCCAGCAGTGAAGCGGGGGGCTACTCTGGAAACACCATATATTTT. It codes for CASSEAGGYSGNTIYF.

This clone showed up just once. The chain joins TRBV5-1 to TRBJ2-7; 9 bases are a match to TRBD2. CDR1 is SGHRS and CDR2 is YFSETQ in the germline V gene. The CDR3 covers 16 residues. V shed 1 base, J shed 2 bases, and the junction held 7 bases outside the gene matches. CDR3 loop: CASSLWSSGITYEQYF. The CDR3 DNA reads TGCGCCAGCAGCTTGTGGTCTAGCGGGATTACCTACGAGCAGTACTTC.

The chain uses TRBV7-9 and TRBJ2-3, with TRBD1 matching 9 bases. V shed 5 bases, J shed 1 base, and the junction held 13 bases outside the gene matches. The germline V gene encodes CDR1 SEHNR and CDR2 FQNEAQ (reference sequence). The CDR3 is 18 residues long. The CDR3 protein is CASSPGTGIFFRTDTQYF. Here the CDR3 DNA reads TGTGCCAGCAGCCCCGGGACAGGGATATTTTTCCGCACAGATACGCAGTATTTT.

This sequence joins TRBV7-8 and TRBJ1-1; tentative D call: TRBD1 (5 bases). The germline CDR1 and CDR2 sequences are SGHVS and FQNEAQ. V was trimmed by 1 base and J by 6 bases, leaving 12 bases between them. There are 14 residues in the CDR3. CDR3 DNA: TGTGCCAGCAGCTTAGGGCAGGGTGGAGCTGAAGCTTTCTTT. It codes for CASSLGQGGAEAFF.

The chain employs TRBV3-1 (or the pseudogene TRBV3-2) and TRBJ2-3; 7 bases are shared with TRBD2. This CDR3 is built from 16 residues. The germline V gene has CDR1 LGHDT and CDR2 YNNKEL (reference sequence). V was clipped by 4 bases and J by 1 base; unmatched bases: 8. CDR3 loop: CASSPFWAGGTDTQYF. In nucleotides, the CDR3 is TGTGCCAGCAGCCCCTTCTGGGCGGGAGGCACAGATACGCAGTATTTT.

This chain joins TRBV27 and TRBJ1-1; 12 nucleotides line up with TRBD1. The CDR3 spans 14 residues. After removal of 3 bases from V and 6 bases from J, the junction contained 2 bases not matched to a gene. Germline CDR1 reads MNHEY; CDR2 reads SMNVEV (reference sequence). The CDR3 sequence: CASSLGQGAAEAFF. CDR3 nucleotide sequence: TGTGCCAGCAGTTTGGGACAGGGGGCGGCTGAAGCTTTCTTT.

The CDR3, as DNA: TGTGCCAGTAGTCCCGGACCAGGGTCTGTTTCTGAAGCTTTCTTT. As protein: CASSPGPGSVSEAFF. This chain uses TRBV19 with TRBJ1-1; perhaps TRBD1 as D (5 bases). CDR3 size: 15 residues. V lost 5 bases, J lost 6 bases, and 19 bases lay in between. CDR1 and CDR2 from the germline V gene are LNHDA and SQIVND (reference sequence).

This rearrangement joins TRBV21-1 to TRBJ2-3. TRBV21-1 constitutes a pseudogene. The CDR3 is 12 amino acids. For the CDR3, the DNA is TGTGCCACCGATGTTCAAACAGATACGCAGTATTTT. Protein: CATDVQTDTQYF.

The CDR3: CAIRGSDLRGWNEQFF. In nucleotides, the CDR3 is TGTGCCATCAGAGGCTCCGACCTAAGAGGGTGGAATGAGCAGTTCTTC. The chain links TRBV10-3 to TRBJ2-1, with D perhaps matching TRBD2 (5 bases). Germline loops: CDR1 ENHRY, CDR2 SYGVKD. This CDR3 contains 16 residues. Deletions cut 6 bases from V and 7 bases from J, with 22 bases between.

CDR3: CASSYPGGRGVYEQYF. The CDR3 DNA sequence: TGTGCCAGCAGTTACCCGGGGGGGAGGGGAGTCTACGAGCAGTACTTC. This chain joins TRBV6-5 and TRBJ2-7; 8 positions match TRBD2. V trimming: 2 bases; J trimming: 3 bases; junction bases outside the gene matches: 9. The germline V gene has CDR1 MNHEY and CDR2 SVGAGI. The CDR3 length is 16 residues.

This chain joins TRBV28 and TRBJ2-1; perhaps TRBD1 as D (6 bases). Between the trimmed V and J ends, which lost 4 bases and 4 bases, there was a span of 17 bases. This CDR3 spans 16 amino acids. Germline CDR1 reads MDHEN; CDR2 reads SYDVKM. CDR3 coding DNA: TGTGCCAGCAGTTCCACCGGGACAAAGAGGTACAATGAGCAGTTCTTC. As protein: CASSSTGTKRYNEQFF. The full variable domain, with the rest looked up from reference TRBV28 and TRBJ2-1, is DVKVTQSSRYLVKRTGEKVFLECVQDMDHENMFWYRQDPGLGLRLIYFSYDVKMKEKGDIPEGYSVSREKKERFSLILESASTNQTSMYLCASSSTGTKRYNEQFFGPGTRLTVL.

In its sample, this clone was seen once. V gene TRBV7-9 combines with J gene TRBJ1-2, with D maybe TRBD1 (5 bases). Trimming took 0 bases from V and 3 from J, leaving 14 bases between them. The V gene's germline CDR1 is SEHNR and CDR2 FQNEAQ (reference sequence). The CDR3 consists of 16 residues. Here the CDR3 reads CASSLADQGLDYGYTF. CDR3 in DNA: TGTGCCAGCAGCTTAGCGGATCAGGGTTTAGACTATGGCTACACCTTC.

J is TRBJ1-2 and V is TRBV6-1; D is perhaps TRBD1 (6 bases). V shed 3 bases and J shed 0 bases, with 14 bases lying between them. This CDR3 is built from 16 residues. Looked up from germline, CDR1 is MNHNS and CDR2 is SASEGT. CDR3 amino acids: CASSDLRGRPNYGYTF. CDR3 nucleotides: TGTGCCAGCAGTGACCTTCGGGGGCGACCTAACTATGGCTACACCTTC.

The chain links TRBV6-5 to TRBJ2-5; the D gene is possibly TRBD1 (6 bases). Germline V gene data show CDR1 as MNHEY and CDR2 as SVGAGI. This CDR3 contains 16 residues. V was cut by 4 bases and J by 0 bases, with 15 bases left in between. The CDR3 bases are TGTGCCAGCAGTTTACAAGGGGGAATAGACCAAGAGACCCAGTACTTC. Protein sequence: CASSLQGGIDQETQYF.

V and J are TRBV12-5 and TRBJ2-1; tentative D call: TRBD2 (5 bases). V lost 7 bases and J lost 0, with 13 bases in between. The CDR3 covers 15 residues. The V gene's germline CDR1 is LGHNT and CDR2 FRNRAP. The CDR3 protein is CASALGLPSYNEQFF. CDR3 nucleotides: TGTGCTAGTGCCCTCGGACTCCCCTCCTACAATGAGCAGTTCTTC.